Listed here are 20 T cell receptor beta chains from one sample, sequenced in a study of identical twins. TCRdb re-analysed the 5' RACE reads in MiXCR, keeping a single row per CDR3 protein. Here the sample spans approximately 600,000 distinct CDR3 sequences, under 8.5% being singletons. This same sample was also part of a study on yellow fever vaccine responses in identical twins.

The specimen sequenced was PBMCs. The receptors here all came from a woman under 30 in good health.

This clonotype was recorded a few times. The chain combines TRBV10-3 with TRBJ2-5, with TRBD1 matching 7 bases. Germline V CDR1 and CDR2: ENHRY, SYGVKD. CDR3 length: 13 amino acids. The trim removed 10 bases at V and 1 base at J, leaving 6 bases unmatched. This chain's CDR3 is CATRDSLQETQYF. The CDR3 nucleotides read TGTGCCACTAGGGACAGCCTCCAAGAGACCCAGTACTTC.

This clonotype occurred many times. This chain links TRBV20-1 with TRBJ2-5, with 8 bases lining up with TRBD2. Trimming at V came to 3 bases and at J to 3 bases, leaving 6 bases not matched to a gene. In germline, CDR1 is DFQATT, CDR2 SNEGSKA (reference sequence). The CDR3 consists of 14 residues. The CDR3 DNA follows: TGCAGTGCTAGCTATAGCGGGGACGAAGAGACCCAGTACTTC. It specifies CSASYSGDEETQYF.

This rearrangement joins TRBV18 to TRBJ2-7; D ambiguous. The CDR3 spans 13 residues. The germline V gene encodes CDR1 KGHSH and CDR2 LQKENI. Between the trimmed V and J ends, which lost 4 bases and 6 bases, there was a span of 13 bases. The chain's CDR3 is CASSRTSFVEQYV. The CDR3 nucleotides read TGTGCCAGCTCACGTACCAGTTTCGTCGAGCAGTACGTC.

This clonotype was counted a few times. The chain couples TRBV7-6 to TRBJ2-3; D not certain. V lost 2 bases and J lost 1, with 10 bases in between. The CDR3 consists of 15 residues. The germline V gene has CDR1 SGHVS and CDR2 FNYEAQ. The CDR3 nucleotides are TGTGCCAGCAGCTTATTAGGAGACCGCACAGATACGCAGTATTTT. It encodes CASSLLGDRTDTQYF. The full variable domain, completed using reference TRBV7-6 and TRBJ2-3, is GAGVSQSPRYKVTKRGQDVALRCDPISGHVSLYWYRQALGQGPEFLTYFNYEAQQDKSGLPNDRFSAERPEGSISTLTIQRTEQRDSAMYRCASSLLGDRTDTQYFGPGTRLTVL.

This clonotype was picked up a small number of times. The V gene is TRBV10-3, the J gene TRBJ2-1; D might be TRBD2 (6 bases). The V gene lost 10 bases and the J gene lost 7 bases, with 14 bases spanning the gap. The V gene's germline CDR1 is ENHRY and CDR2 SYGVKD. The CDR3 is 12 amino acids. The CDR3 sequence: CATDPRGNEQFF. The DNA for the CDR3 is TGTGCCACTGACCCCCGGGGGAATGAGCAGTTCTTC.

J is TRBJ2-1 and V is TRBV20-1; 7 bases are shared with TRBD2. The CDR3 runs to 16 residues. CDR1 is DFQATT, CDR2 SNEGSKA, per germline (reference sequence). V lost 0 bases, J lost 6 bases, and 11 bases stayed unmatched. The CDR3 region is CSARDYGRGRSNEQFF. In DNA form, the CDR3 reads TGCAGTGCTAGAGATTACGGGCGGGGGAGAAGCAATGAGCAGTTCTTC.

The V and J genes are TRBV7-3 and TRBJ2-3, with 13 bases identical to TRBD2. CDR1 is SGHTA and CDR2 is FQGTGA in the germline V gene. The ends lost 5 bases at V and 5 bases at J; junction bases unmatched: 4. The CDR3 covers 15 residues. The CDR3 is CASSQTSGRRDTQYF. CDR3 nucleotide sequence: TGTGCCAGCAGCCAGACTAGCGGGAGGAGAGATACGCAGTATTTT.

Only a few counts were recorded for this clonotype. This sequence joins TRBV29-1 and TRBJ2-7; 7 nucleotides align to TRBD1. Germline CDR1 and CDR2: SQVTM and ANQGSEA. Unmatched junction bases numbered 9, after V lost 0 bases and J lost 1 base. The CDR3 contains 16 residues. The CDR3 here is CSVEDPRTGGSYEQYF. CDR3 in DNA: TGCAGCGTTGAAGATCCGCGGACAGGTGGGTCCTACGAGCAGTACTTC.

The gene calls are TRBV11-1 and TRBJ2-1, with unresolved D. Deletions cut 5 bases from V and 8 bases from J, with 13 bases between. The CDR3 runs to 13 residues. Germline CDR1 reads SGHAT; CDR2 reads FQDESV (reference sequence). CDR3 coding DNA: TGTGCCAGCAGCCCGTTGGGGTACCATGAGCAGTTCTTC. Protein: CASSPLGYHEQFF.

The rearrangement uses TRBV28 and TRBJ1-5; D is unclear. V lost 6 bases, J lost 0 bases, and 12 bases lay in between. Germline V gene lookup returns CDR1 MDHEN and CDR2 SYDVKM. CDR3 length equals 15 residues. This CDR3 reads CASREWQASNQPQHF. CDR3 sequence (DNA): TGTGCCAGCAGAGAGTGGCAGGCTAGCAATCAGCCCCAGCATTTT.

In this sample, this clonotype turned up a few times. The CDR3 here is CASSEAGTQETQYF. The CDR3 DNA reads as TGTGCCAGCAGTGAAGCCGGGACACAAGAGACCCAGTACTTC. J is TRBJ2-5 and V is TRBV2; D perhaps matches TRBD1 (6 bases). CDR1 is SNHLY and CDR2 is FYNNEI in the germline V gene. This CDR3 region has 14 residues. Trimming removed 0 bases from V and 2 bases from J, with 7 bases in between.

This clonotype was seen at least ten times. The chain combines TRBV5-1 with TRBJ2-1, with TRBD2 matching 8 bases. Germline CDR1 and CDR2: SGHRS and YFSETQ. CDR3 length: 16 residues. The V segment lost 0 bases and the J segment 1 base; nucleotides outside the gene matches: 3. The CDR3, as DNA: TGCGCCAGCAGCTTGGCGTCTAGCGGGTCCTACAATGAGCAGTTCTTC. This codes for CASSLASSGSYNEQFF.

In DNA, the CDR3 is TGTGCCAGCAGTTACGACCTGGGACTAGCAGGAGAGACCCAGTACTTC. As protein: CASSYDLGLAGETQYF. The chain couples TRBV6-5 to TRBJ2-5; 9 bases are shared with TRBD2. CDR1 is MNHEY and CDR2 is SVGAGI in the germline V gene. The CDR3 length is 16 residues. After removal of 2 bases from V and 4 bases from J, the junction contained 8 bases not matched to a gene.

This clonotype was counted only a few times. This chain uses TRBV2 with TRBJ2-1; 13 bases agree with TRBD2. The CDR3 totals 18 residues. CDR1 SNHLY and CDR2 FYNNEI come from the germline V gene. V dropped 6 bases and J dropped 1; count of bases not matched to a gene: 9. The CDR3 DNA sequence: TGTGCCAGCAGCCCGAGGACTAGCGGGAGTTATTCCTACAATGAGCAGTTCTTC. Its translation is CASSPRTSGSYSYNEQFF.

The rearrangement uses TRBV29-1 and TRBJ2-7; a possible D gene is TRBD2 (6 bases). The CDR3 extends over 12 amino acids. The germline V and J ends were trimmed by 6 bases and 4 bases, with 13 bases remaining between them. The germline gives CDR1 SQVTM, CDR2 ANQGSEA. CDR3: CSVFHRGYEQYV. In DNA, the CDR3 is TGCAGCGTGTTCCATCGGGGGTACGAGCAGTACGTC.

The chain carries TRBV29-1 and TRBJ2-3; 8 bases fit TRBD2. Germline trimming cut 6 bases from V and 3 bases from J; bases unmatched to any gene: 11. Germline CDR1 SQVTM, CDR2 ANQGSEA. The CDR3 covers 15 residues. The CDR3 here is CSVLFGLAPTDTQYF. DNA of the CDR3: TGCAGCGTGCTTTTCGGACTAGCCCCGACAGATACGCAGTATTTT.

This clonotype was seen more than once but under ten times. This chain links TRBV12-3 or TRBV12-4 with TRBJ1-2; D ambiguous. V lost 7 bases to trimming and J lost 3 bases, with 9 bases between them. This CDR3 comprises 12 residues. The CDR3 coding sequence is TGTGCCAGCAAACATGTCGACTATGGCTACACCTTC. It codes for CASKHVDYGYTF.

There are many counts of this clonotype. V usage is TRBV12-3 or TRBV12-4 and J usage is TRBJ2-2; perhaps D is TRBD1 or TRBD2 (5 bases each). The CDR3 covers 15 residues. With 0 bases removed from V and 1 base from J, the gap between germline ends came to 6 bases. CDR3 region: CASSLAGENTGELFF. As DNA, the CDR3 is TGTGCCAGCAGTTTAGCGGGGGAGAACACCGGGGAGCTGTTTTTT.

The CDR3 sequence: CASSLSQGGTEAFF. As DNA, the CDR3 is TGTGCCAGCAGTTTATCGCAGGGGGGGACTGAAGCTTTCTTT. The rearrangement joins TRBV12-3 or TRBV12-4 to TRBJ1-1; 7 bases are a match to TRBD1. V was pared by 2 bases and J by 5 bases, with 5 bases of the junction left unmatched. The length of the CDR3 is 14 residues.

This clonotype has a count of ten or more. The chain joins TRBV28 to TRBJ2-3; D unresolved. Germline V CDR1 and CDR2: MDHEN, SYDVKM. V dropped 3 bases and J dropped 4 bases, with 8 bases sitting between them. The CDR3 is 13 residues long. The CDR3 reads CASSLLSSDTQYF. For the CDR3, the DNA is TGTGCCAGCAGTTTGCTGTCTTCAGATACGCAGTATTTT.